The next 26 T cell receptor beta chains were all read from a single sample in a study of neoadjuvant nivolumab and ipilimumab in lung cancer. The protocol was immunoSEQ multiplex PCR, while the TCRdb copy is restricted to in-frame clones and leaves out a portion. The sample carries about 13,000 clones, nearly 70% recorded once. The sequences come from peripheral blood, collected after neoadjuvant nivolumab, alone or with ipilimumab, at or shortly before surgery. Receptor source: an adult with non-small cell lung cancer.

The chain combines TRBV7-9 with TRBJ1-2; D gene unclear. Germline CDR1 SEHNR, CDR2 FQNEAQ (reference sequence). There are 14 residues in the CDR3. Trimming took off 6 bases at V and 4 bases at J, with 15 bases between the two ends. The CDR3 here is CASSYSSPPYGYTF. In nucleotides, the CDR3 is TGTGCCAGCAGTTATTCAAGCCCGCCCTATGGCTACACCTTC.

This rearrangement joins TRBV6-4 to TRBJ2-1, with 7 bases fitting TRBD2. CDR1 and CDR2 from the germline V gene are MRHNA and SNTAGT. This CDR3 has 14 amino acids. With V trimmed by 2 bases and J by 6 bases, 4 bases remained unmatched. The CDR3 spells CASSDREAGNEQFF. The CDR3 region has the DNA TGTGCCAGCAGTGACCGGGAGGCGGGCAATGAGCAGTTCTTC.

This clone was found once. The chain links TRBV18 to TRBJ1-3; no clear D. This CDR3 comprises 15 residues. V dropped 3 bases and J dropped 2 bases, with 11 bases sitting between them. Germline V lookup: CDR1 KGHSH, CDR2 LQKENI. The CDR3 DNA sequence: TGTGCCAGCTCACCTCTCGCCTTCCCTGGAAACACCATATATTTT. Its protein is CASSPLAFPGNTIYF.

The chain carries TRBV5-1 and TRBJ1-5, with TRBD1 matching 9 bases. This CDR3 region has 14 residues. After removal of 4 bases from V and 6 bases from J, the junction contained 5 bases not matched to a gene. Germline V gene data show CDR1 as SGHRS and CDR2 as YFSETQ. CDR3 bases: TGCGCCAGCAGCCCTGGACAGGGGACTCAGCCCCAGCATTTT. It yields the protein CASSPGQGTQPQHF.

The chain combines TRBV5-5 with TRBJ1-2; 11 positions agree with TRBD1. V lost 3 bases, J lost 6 bases, and 4 bases stayed unmatched. This CDR3 region has 14 residues. Germline-derived CDR1 and CDR2 are SGHKS and YYEKEE (reference sequence). The CDR3 region has the DNA TGTGCCAGCAGCTCCTGGACAGGGGGCGATGGCTACACCTTC. Protein: CASSSWTGGDGYTF.

The rearrangement joins TRBV5-1 to TRBJ2-7; TRBD1 or TRBD2 may be the D gene (5 bases each). The CDR3 totals 15 residues. V dropped 2 bases and J dropped 1 base, with 13 bases sitting between them. Germline V gene sequence: CDR1 SGHRS, CDR2 YFSETQ. Here the CDR3 reads CASSLTGRKSYEQYF. CDR3 nucleotides: TGCGCCAGCAGCTTAACGGGACGTAAGTCCTACGAGCAGTACTTC.

This clone is labeled medium-sized. The rearrangement links TRBV2 to TRBJ1-2; TRBD1 is a possible D gene (6 bases). This CDR3 contains 12 residues. Germline V gives CDR1 SNHLY, CDR2 FYNNEI. The V end was cut by 7 bases, the J end by 4 bases, with 10 bases between. CDR3 protein: CASTTTGYGYTF. The CDR3 DNA follows: TGTGCCAGCACCACGACAGGCTATGGCTACACCTTC.

This chain uses TRBV30 with TRBJ2-2, with a weak D call TRBD2 (6 bases). V gave up 2 bases and J gave up 11 bases, with 15 bases separating them. The CDR3 is made up of 13 amino acids. Per the germline V gene, CDR1 is GTSNPN and CDR2 is SVGIG (reference sequence). The chain's CDR3 is CAWSLEEGTELFF. The CDR3 coding sequence is TGTGCCTGGAGTCTGGAGGAGGGAACCGAGCTGTTTTTT.

This clone is a singleton in its sample. CDR3 sequence reads: CASSRGEETQYF. In nucleotides, the CDR3 is TGCGCCAGCAGTAGAGGGGAAGAGACCCAGTACTTC. The chain recombines TRBV5-1 with TRBJ2-5; D is tentatively TRBD1 or TRBD2 (5 bases each). This CDR3 comprises 12 residues. Per the germline V gene, CDR1 is SGHRS and CDR2 is YFSETQ. V lost 5 bases and J 3 bases, leaving 8 bases between the germline ends.

The CDR3 nucleotides are TGTGCCAGCTCACCAATCCCCGGGGAGCTGTTTTTT. Amino acids: CASSPIPGELFF. This chain joins TRBV18 and TRBJ2-2; D not certain. This CDR3 has 12 residues. V was pared by 2 bases and J by 6 bases, with 4 bases between. Per the germline V gene, CDR1 is KGHSH and CDR2 is LQKENI. The entire variable domain, with the rest obtained from reference TRBV18 and TRBJ2-2, is as follows: NAGVMQNPRHLVRRRGQEARLRCSPMKGHSHVYWYRQLPEEGLKFMVYLQKENIIDESGMPKERFSAEFPKEGPSILRIQQVVRGDSAAYFCASSPIPGELFFGEGSRLTVL.

The chain combines TRBV7-2 with TRBJ1-2, with D possibly TRBD1 on 6 matching bases. With 5 bases removed from V and 5 bases from J, the gap between germline ends came to 18 bases. CDR3 size: 15 residues. Germline V gene lookup returns CDR1 SGHTA and CDR2 FQGNSA. CDR3 coding DNA: TGTGCCAGCAGCCTGGGGGGGGCGCCAAGTTATGGCTACACCTTC. This codes for CASSLGGAPSYGYTF.

This rearrangement joins TRBV11-3 to TRBJ2-2; perhaps TRBD1 as D (5 bases). The ends were cut back, 6 bases at V and 3 bases at J, with 11 bases in the middle. CDR3 length equals 14 residues. Germline assignment: CDR1 SGHNT and CDR2 YENEEA. CDR3: CASSPGHYTGELFF. The CDR3 DNA sequence: TGTGCCAGCAGTCCCGGACACTACACCGGGGAGCTGTTTTTT.

This clone has only a few counts. The CDR3, as DNA: TGTGCCAGCTCACCACTTGGAGCGGGGGCCTACGAGCAGTACTTC. This codes for CASSPLGAGAYEQYF. The chain carries TRBV18 and TRBJ2-7, with TRBD2 matching 8 bases. The CDR3 covers 15 residues. Germline loops: CDR1 KGHSH, CDR2 LQKENI. V shed 1 base, J shed 2 bases, and the junction held 4 bases outside the gene matches.

The V and J genes are TRBV7-2 and TRBJ2-7, with D tentatively TRBD1 (6 bases). From germline, CDR1 is SGHTA and CDR2 FQGNSA. CDR3 length: 17 amino acids. V was pared by 5 bases and J by 0 bases, with 20 bases between. Here the CDR3 reads CASSPRQAPRSSYEQYF. Here the CDR3 DNA reads TGTGCCAGCAGCCCCCGACAGGCCCCGAGGAGCTCCTACGAGCAGTACTTC.

V and J are TRBV11-3 and TRBJ2-7, with D perhaps being TRBD1 or TRBD2 (5 bases each). V was cut by 4 bases and J by 2 bases, with 12 bases left in between. Germline CDR1 is SGHNT and CDR2 is YENEEA. The CDR3 length is 14 residues. CDR3 nucleotides: TGTGCCAGCAGCTCATCCGGGACGGCCTACGAGCAGTACTTC. Translation: CASSSSGTAYEQYF. Looking up the rest from reference TRBV11-3 and TRBJ2-7 gives the full variable domain: EAGVVQSPRYKIIEKKQPVAFWCNPISGHNTLYWYLQNLGQGPELLIRYENEEAVDDSQLPKDRFSAERLKGVDSTLKIQPAELGDSAVYLCASSSSGTAYEQYFGPGTRLTVT.

The V gene is TRBV7-2, the J gene TRBJ1-2, with 7 bases identical to TRBD1. Trimming cost V 5 bases and J 5 bases; bases outside gene matches: 2. The germline CDR1 and CDR2 sequences are SGHTA and FQGNSA. The CDR3 contains 12 residues. The CDR3 spells CASSRDSYGYTF. The CDR3 DNA is TGTGCCAGCAGCCGGGACAGTTATGGCTACACCTTC.

This chain uses TRBV7-2 with TRBJ2-3; D unclear. The CDR3 extends over 15 amino acids. CDR1 SGHTA and CDR2 FQGNSA come from the germline V gene. V was clipped by 1 base and J by 4 bases, with 12 bases between them. As DNA, the CDR3 is TGTGCCAGCAGCTTAGGGCACGCAGTTGCAGATACGCAGTATTTT. Its translation: CASSLGHAVADTQYF.

The rearrangement joins TRBV11-2 to TRBJ2-1; D may correspond to TRBD1 or TRBD2 (6 bases each). The CDR3 has 15 amino acids. Germline CDR1 is SGHAT and CDR2 is FQNNGV. V lost 2 bases to trimming and J lost 2 bases, with 10 bases between them. This CDR3 reads CASSLNREAYNEQFF. CDR3 nucleotides: TGTGCCAGCAGCTTAAACAGGGAGGCCTACAATGAGCAGTTCTTC. The whole variable domain, filled in from reference TRBV11-2 and TRBJ2-1, reads EAGVAQSPRYKIIEKRQSVAFWCNPISGHATLYWYQQILGQGPKLLIQFQNNGVVDDSQLPKDRFSAERLKGVDSTLKIQPAKLEDSAVYLCASSLNREAYNEQFFGPGTRLTVL.

This rearrangement joins TRBV14 to TRBJ1-4, with D perhaps matching TRBD1 (5 bases). Trimming stripped 1 base from V and 11 bases from J, with 11 bases between. The CDR3 is 13 amino acids. Looked up from germline, CDR1 is SGHDN and CDR2 is FVKESK. The CDR3: CASSQATWGKLFF. The DNA for the CDR3 is TGTGCCAGCAGCCAAGCTACTTGGGGGAAACTGTTTTTT.

By sample fraction, this clone is medium-sized (0.01 to 0.1%). V usage is TRBV29-1 and J usage is TRBJ1-1; 9 bases agree with TRBD1. The V and J ends lost 2 bases and 4 bases, in that order; junction bases with no gene match: 5. Germline V gene data show CDR1 as SQVTM and CDR2 as ANQGSEA. The CDR3 consists of 14 residues. CDR3 sequence: CSVERTGEGTEAFF. In nucleotides, the CDR3 is TGCAGCGTTGAACGGACAGGGGAAGGCACTGAAGCTTTCTTT.

V gene TRBV30 combines with J gene TRBJ2-3, with D possibly TRBD2 on 6 matching bases. Germline V gives CDR1 GTSNPN, CDR2 SVGIG (reference sequence). V lost 5 bases and J 1 base, leaving 16 bases between the germline ends. The CDR3 totals 15 residues. The CDR3 DNA is TGTGCCTGGGGGGGGATGGGTTGGGGCACAGATACGCAGTATTTT. Its protein product is CAWGGMGWGTDTQYF.

This clone has just one count. The chain links TRBV20-1 to TRBJ2-1; D remains ambiguous. This CDR3 contains 10 residues. V lost 3 bases and J lost 9, with 6 bases in between. Germline V lookup: CDR1 DFQATT, CDR2 SNEGSKA (reference sequence). CDR3 bases: TGCAGTGCTAGGAGAGGTGAGCAGTTCTTC. Translated: CSARRGEQFF.

The gene calls are TRBV4-2 and TRBJ2-7; D is possibly TRBD1 or TRBD2 (5 bases each). From germline, CDR1 is LGHNA and CDR2 YNFKEQ. Trimming removed 3 bases from V and 6 bases from J, with 9 bases in between. The CDR3 length is 12 residues. Here the CDR3 DNA reads TGTGCCAGCAGCCACCCAGGGACCGAGCAGTACTTC. This gives the protein CASSHPGTEQYF.

V is TRBV18 and J is TRBJ2-7, with D perhaps TRBD2 (7 bases). The length of the CDR3 is 15 residues. The ends were cut back, 3 bases at V and 2 bases at J, with 14 bases in the middle. CDR1 and CDR2 from the germline V gene are KGHSH and LQKENI. CDR3 sequence (DNA): TGTGCCAGCTCACCGAGGGGGGGACAAGCCTACGAGCAGTACTTC. It is translated as CASSPRGGQAYEQYF.

J is TRBJ2-7 and V is TRBV5-6; D remains ambiguous. Looked up from germline, CDR1 is SGHDT and CDR2 is YYEEEE. Trimming took 0 bases from V and 5 from J, leaving 15 bases between them. The CDR3 sequence is 15 residues long. For the CDR3, the DNA is TGTGCCAGCAGCTTGGCCTTCGGGCAGAAGGACGAGCAGTACTTC. Amino acids: CASSLAFGQKDEQYF.

The chain combines TRBV18 with TRBJ2-2; D might be TRBD1 (6 bases). The V end lost 1 base, the J end lost 3 bases, and 9 bases lay between the germline ends. The V gene's germline CDR1 is KGHSH and CDR2 LQKENI. This CDR3 has 15 residues. The CDR3 sequence is CASSPHPGDTGELFF. CDR3 nucleotides: TGTGCCAGCTCACCACATCCAGGGGACACCGGGGAGCTGTTTTTT.